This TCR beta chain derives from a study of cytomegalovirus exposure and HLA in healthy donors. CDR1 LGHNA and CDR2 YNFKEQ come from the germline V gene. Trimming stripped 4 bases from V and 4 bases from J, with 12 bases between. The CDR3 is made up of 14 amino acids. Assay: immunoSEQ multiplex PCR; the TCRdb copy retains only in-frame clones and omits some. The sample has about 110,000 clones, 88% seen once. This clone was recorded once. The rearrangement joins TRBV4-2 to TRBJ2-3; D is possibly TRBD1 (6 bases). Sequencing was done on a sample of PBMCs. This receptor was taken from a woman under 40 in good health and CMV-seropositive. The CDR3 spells CASSPRGGADTQYF. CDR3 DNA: TGTGCCAGCAGCCCCCGAGGGGGAGCAGATACGCAGTATTTT.